These T cell receptor beta chains were read from a single sample in a study of CD8+CD57+ T cells in acquired aplastic anemia. One entry per CDR3 protein, called by TCRdb with MiXCR from the reads. The data contain hundreds of thousands of distinct CDR3 sequences, 55% to 70% of them singletons. The sequenced sample consisted of sorted CD4+, CD8+, or CD8+CD57+ T cells (not recorded which) from PBMCs. All receptors come from a human donor in good health, serving as a control. Each CDR3 is given with its conserved first and last residue. Fields, in order: D gene, J gene, clone size, V gene, CDR3 length, CDR3 protein, CDR3 DNA. D genes are given only for firm matches. The size field is filled for only some rows; it gives once, few, many or a size class.

d_gene: NA; j_gene: TRBJ2-7; abundance: NA; v_gene: TRBV29-1; len: 12; CDR3aa: CSVAAGPYEQYF; CDR3nt: TGCAGCGTTGCGGCGGGCCCCTACGAGCAGTACTTC
d_gene: TRBD1; j_gene: TRBJ2-3; abundance: many; v_gene: TRBV11-3; len: 15; CDR3aa: CASSLEGQGSDTQYF; CDR3nt: TGTGCCAGCAGCTTAGAAGGACAGGGGTCAGATACGCAGTATTTT
d_gene: NA; j_gene: TRBJ2-7; abundance: NA; v_gene: TRBV7-4; len: 15; CDR3aa: CASREGLPPTSSTYF; CDR3nt: TGTGCCAGCAGGGAAGGGCTACCCCCTACGAGCAGTACTTACTTC
d_gene: NA; j_gene: TRBJ1-3; abundance: NA; v_gene: TRBV20-1; len: 13; CDR3aa: CSATRVSGNTIYF; CDR3nt: TGCAGTGCCACCAGAGTCTCTGGAAACACCATATATTTT
d_gene: TRBD1; j_gene: TRBJ1-5; abundance: many; v_gene: TRBV6-6; len: 14; CDR3aa: CASRRDSGVQPQHF; CDR3nt: TGTGCCAGCCGCCGGGACAGCGGGGTTCAGCCCCAGCATTTT
d_gene: NA; j_gene: TRBJ1-5; abundance: NA; v_gene: TRBV7-9; len: 13; CDR3aa: CASSSHDNLPQHF; CDR3nt: TGTGCCAGCAGCTCCCACGATAATCTGCCTCAGCATTTT
d_gene: NA; j_gene: TRBJ2-7; abundance: many; v_gene: TRBV19; len: 13; CDR3aa: CASSIPDSGEQYF; CDR3nt: TGTGCCAGTAGTATTCCCGACAGTGGTGAGCAGTACTTC
d_gene: NA; j_gene: TRBJ1-5; abundance: many; v_gene: TRBV9; len: 17; CDR3aa: CASSTPGISISNQPQHF; CDR3nt: TGTGCCAGCAGCACCCCTGGGATTTCTATTAGCAATCAGCCCCAGCATTTT
d_gene: NA; j_gene: TRBJ2-3; abundance: NA; v_gene: TRBV7-9; len: 18; CDR3aa: CASSLTVSPPLHTDTQYF; CDR3nt: TGTGCCAGCAGCCTGACAGTCTCGCCGCCTCTTCACACAGATACGCAGTATTTT
d_gene: NA; j_gene: TRBJ1-2; abundance: NA; v_gene: TRBV7-2; len: 14; CDR3aa: CASSLRANNSRHHF; CDR3nt: TGTGCCAGCAGCTTAAGGGCAAATAACTCGCGCCACCACTTC
d_gene: TRBD1; j_gene: TRBJ2-1; abundance: NA; v_gene: TRBV9; len: 15; CDR3aa: CASSKPGGISDFQFF; CDR3nt: TGCGCCAGCAGCAAACCAGGGGGAATATCGGATTTTCAGTTCTTC
d_gene: NA; j_gene: TRBJ2-2; abundance: NA; v_gene: TRBV11-2; len: 17; CDR3aa: CASSQHRRPARTGELFF; CDR3nt: TGCGCCAGCAGCCAACATAGGCGACCCGCTAGGACCGGGGAGCTGTTTTTT
d_gene: TRBD1; j_gene: TRBJ2-7; abundance: NA; v_gene: TRBV25-1; len: 15; CDR3aa: CASSDPGQGGYEQYF; CDR3nt: TGTGCCAGCAGTGACCCGGGACAGGGGGGCTACGAGCAGTACTTC
d_gene: TRBD2; j_gene: TRBJ2-5; abundance: many; v_gene: TRBV3-1; len: 14; CDR3aa: CASRTAGGEETQYF; CDR3nt: TGTGCCAGCAGAACCGCGGGGGGCGAAGAGACCCAGTACTTC
d_gene: TRBD1; j_gene: TRBJ2-7; abundance: many; v_gene: TRBV7-8; len: 16; CDR3aa: CASSKAPGTGAYEQYF; CDR3nt: TGTGCCAGCAGCAAAGCCCCCGGGACAGGGGCCTACGAGCAGTACTTC
d_gene: TRBD1; j_gene: TRBJ2-5; abundance: NA; v_gene: TRBV5-8; len: 14; CDR3aa: CASSIDRGVETQYF; CDR3nt: TGTGCCAGCAGCATCGACAGGGGGGTCGAGACCCAGTACTTC
d_gene: NA; j_gene: TRBJ1-1; abundance: many; v_gene: TRBV6-5; len: 14; CDR3aa: CASSYRTANTEAFF; CDR3nt: TGTGCCAGCAGTTACCGGACGGCCAACACTGAAGCTTTCTTT